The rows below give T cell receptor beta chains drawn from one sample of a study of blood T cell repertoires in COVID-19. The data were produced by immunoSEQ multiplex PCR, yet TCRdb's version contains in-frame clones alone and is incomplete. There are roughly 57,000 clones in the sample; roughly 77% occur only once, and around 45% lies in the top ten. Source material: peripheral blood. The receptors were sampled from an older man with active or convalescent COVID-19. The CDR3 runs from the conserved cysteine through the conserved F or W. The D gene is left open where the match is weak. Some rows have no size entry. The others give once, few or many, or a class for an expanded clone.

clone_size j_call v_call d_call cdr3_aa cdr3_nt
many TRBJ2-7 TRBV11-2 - CASSRTRLGPSGEQYF TGTGCCAGCAGCCGAACGCGGCTGGGGCCCTCGGGCGAGCAGTACTTC
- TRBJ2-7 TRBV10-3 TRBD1 CAISPRGQGYEQYF TGTGCCATCAGCCCCAGGGGACAGGGCTACGAGCAGTACTTC
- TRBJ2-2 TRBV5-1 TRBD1 CASTFLGQGAGTGELFF TGCGCCAGCACCTTCCTCGGCCAGGGGGCGGGGACCGGGGAGCTGTTTTTT
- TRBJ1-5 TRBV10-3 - CAISEGENPGPQHF TGTGCCATCAGTGAGGGTGAAAACCCGGGGCCCCAGCATTTT
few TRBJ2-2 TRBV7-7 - CASKQGSGTGELFF TGTGCCAGCAAACAGGGCAGTGGCACCGGGGAGCTGTTTTTT
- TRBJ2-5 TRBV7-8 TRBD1 CASSPYVPRGETQYF TGTGCCAGCAGCCCTTATGTCCCCAGGGGGGAGACCCAGTACTTC
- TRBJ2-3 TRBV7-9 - CASSLASDTDTQYF TGTGCCAGCAGCTTGGCTAGCGACACAGATACGCAGTATTTT
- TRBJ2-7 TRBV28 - CASSSIDSYEQYF TGTGCCAGCAGTTCTATAGACTCCTACGAGCAGTACTTC
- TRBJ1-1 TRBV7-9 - CASSLMTTGGTEAFF TGTGCCAGCAGCTTAATGACTACGGGTGGGACTGAAGCTTTCTTT
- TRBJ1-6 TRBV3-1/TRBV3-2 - CASSQESRTWYGNSPLHF TGTGCCAGCAGCCAAGAGTCCAGGACATGGTATGGCAATTCACCCCTCCACTTT
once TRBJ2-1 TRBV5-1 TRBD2 CASSVMSGSTYNEQFF TGCGCCAGCAGCGTTATGAGCGGGAGCACCTACAATGAGCAGTTCTTC
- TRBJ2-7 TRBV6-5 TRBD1 CASSYLAVTGVSEQYF TGTGCCAGCAGTTACCTCGCCGTGACAGGGGTTTCCGAGCAGTACTTC
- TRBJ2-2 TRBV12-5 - CASGPGIYTGELFF TGTGCTAGTGGTCCCGGGATTTACACCGGGGAGCTGTTTTTT
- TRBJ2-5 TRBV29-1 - CSVEVSETQYF TGCAGCGTTGAAGTCTCCGAGACCCAGTACTTC
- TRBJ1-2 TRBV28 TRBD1 CASSFRDRNYGYTF TGTGCCAGCAGTTTTAGGGACAGAAACTATGGCTACACCTTC
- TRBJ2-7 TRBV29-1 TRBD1 CSVGGQQYEQYF TGCAGCGTTGGGGGACAGCAATACGAGCAGTACTTC
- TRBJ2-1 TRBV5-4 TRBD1 CASSRTGHNEQFF TGTGCCAGCAGCCGGACAGGTCACAATGAGCAGTTCTTC
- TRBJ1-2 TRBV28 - CASSLLSDYGYTF TGTGCCAGCAGTTTATTATCAGACTATGGCTACACCTTC
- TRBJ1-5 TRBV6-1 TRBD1 CASSEATGGNQPQHF TGTGCCAGCAGTGAAGCTACAGGGGGCAATCAGCCCCAGCATTTT
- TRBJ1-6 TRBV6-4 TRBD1 CASGQEWDSPLHF TGTGCCAGCGGACAGGAATGGGATTCACCCCTCCACTTT
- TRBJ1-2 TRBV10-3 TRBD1 CAIGRDRGYYGYTF TGTGCCATCGGCCGGGACAGGGGCTACTATGGCTACACCTTC
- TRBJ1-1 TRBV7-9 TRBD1 CASSAYRGMRTEAFF TGTGCCAGCAGCGCCTACAGGGGCATGAGGACTGAAGCTTTCTTT
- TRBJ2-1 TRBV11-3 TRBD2 CASSPPAGENEQFF TGTGCCAGCAGCCCTCCCGCGGGAGAGAATGAGCAGTTCTTC
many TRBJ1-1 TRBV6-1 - CASSDRVLNTEAFF TGTGCCAGCAGTGACAGGGTACTGAACACTGAAGCTTTCTTT
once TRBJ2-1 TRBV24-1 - CATSDFTRGGDEQFF TGTGCCACCAGTGATTTTACTAGGGGGGGCGATGAGCAGTTCTTC
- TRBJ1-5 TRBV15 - CATSRDRPRNLNQPQHF TGTGCCACCAGCAGAGATCGTCCCAGGAACCTCAATCAGCCCCAGCATTTT
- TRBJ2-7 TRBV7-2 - CASSPTSTFSYEQYF TGTGCCAGCAGCCCGACATCCACCTTTTCCTACGAGCAGTACTTC
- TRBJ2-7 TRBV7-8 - CASSLEAGYEQYF TGTGCCAGCAGCTTAGAGGCGGGGTACGAGCAGTACTTC
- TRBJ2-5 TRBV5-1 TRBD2 CASSLVPGGEETQYF TGCGCCAGCAGCTTGGTCCCCGGGGGGGAGGAGACCCAGTACTTC
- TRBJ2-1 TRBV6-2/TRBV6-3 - CASSPRPLGVGLGEQFF TGTGCCAGCAGCCCCAGGCCCCTAGGGGTCGGTTTAGGCGAGCAGTTCTTC
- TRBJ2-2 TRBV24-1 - CATSDGPTGEGAIAGELFF TGTGCCACCAGTGATGGGCCGACAGGGGAGGGGGCGATCGCCGGGGAGCTGTTTTTT
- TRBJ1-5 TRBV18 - CASSGDGGNQPQHF TGTGCCAGCTCAGGCGATGGAGGGAATCAGCCCCAGCATTTT